Listed below are T cell receptor beta chains from one sample, sequenced in a study of brain T cells in children with intractable seizures. Method: immunoSEQ multiplex PCR; TCRdb's copy keeps in-frame clones and lacks some. The table has about 350,000 clones, about 94% seen once; the top ten hold around 6%. Material: peripheral blood, obtained less than 6 months after surgery. These receptors all come from a boy in the first two years of life with tuberous sclerosis and intractable seizures. Both conserved end residues are part of each CDR3. A D gene is named only where the DNA matches it firmly. Clone size is not always given. Where it is, it says once, few, many or a class for expanded clones.

>TRBD1|TRBV25-1|TRBJ2-7|once
CASSERQGYEQYF
TGTGCCAGCAGTGAAAGACAGGGCTACGAGCAGTACTTC
>-|TRBV5-5|TRBJ2-5|-
CASSLEAGLGETQYF
TGTGCCAGCAGCTTGGAGGCTGGGCTCGGGGAGACCCAGTACTTC
>TRBD2|TRBV5-6|TRBJ2-5|-
CASSLGREGTQYF
TGTGCCAGCAGCTTGGGACGGGAGGGGACCCAGTACTTC
>-|TRBV5-4|TRBJ2-5|-
CASSLRTARVLQETQYF
TGTGCCAGCAGCCTACGGACAGCGAGGGTCCTACAAGAGACCCAGTACTTC
>-|TRBV28|TRBJ2-7|-
CASSFADGASSYEQYF
TGTGCCAGCAGTTTCGCCGATGGGGCGAGCTCCTACGAGCAGTACTTC
>-|TRBV2|TRBJ2-7|-
CASSDPRRNSYEQYF
TGTGCCAGCAGTGACCCAAGGCGGAACTCCTACGAGCAGTACTTC
>-|TRBV5-1|TRBJ2-5|-
CASSLAFSVQETQYF
TGCGCCAGCAGCTTGGCCTTCTCCGTCCAAGAGACCCAGTACTTC
>-|TRBV7-9|TRBJ1-3|-
CAIPEQGYGNTIYF
TGTGCCATTCCAGAGCAGGGGTATGGAAACACCATATATTTT
>TRBD2|TRBV9|TRBJ2-5|-
CASSLLPGGGETQYF
TGTGCCAGCAGCCTCCTCCCGGGGGGGGGTGAGACCCAGTACTTC
>-|TRBV5-5|TRBJ2-1|once
CASSLDGSSYNEQFF
TGTGCCAGCAGCTTGGACGGGAGCTCCTACAATGAGCAGTTCTTC
>TRBD2|TRBV30|TRBJ2-7|few
CAWRLAGGVSYEQYF
TGTGCCTGGAGATTAGCGGGGGGGGTTTCCTACGAGCAGTACTTC
>TRBD2|TRBV30|TRBJ2-7|-
CAWSVLAGGGYEQYF
TGTGCCTGGAGTGTACTAGCGGGGGGGGGATACGAGCAGTACTTC
>-|TRBV28|TRBJ1-4|-
CASRKLTGSNEKLFF
TGTGCCAGCAGAAAGTTGACAGGATCTAATGAAAAACTGTTTTTT
>-|TRBV27|TRBJ2-7|-
CASSSVDSTYEQYF
TGTGCCAGCAGTTCAGTAGACAGTACCTACGAGCAGTACTTC
>-|TRBV11-3|TRBJ2-1|-
CASSLWVRQGDYNEQFF
TGTGCCAGCAGCTTATGGGTTAGGCAGGGAGACTACAATGAGCAGTTCTTC
>TRBD2|TRBV7-9|TRBJ2-2|once
CASSLPAGGLTGELFF
TGTGCCAGCAGCTTACCAGCGGGGGGGCTAACCGGGGAGCTGTTTTTT
>TRBD2|TRBV2|TRBJ2-7|-
CASSEALAAGDYEQYF
TGTGCCAGCAGTGAGGCTCTAGCGGCTGGGGACTACGAGCAGTACTTC
>TRBD2|TRBV7-8|TRBJ2-7|-
CASSLSGGSNEQYF
TGTGCCAGCAGCTTAAGCGGGGGCTCCAACGAGCAGTACTTC
>-|TRBV11-3|TRBJ2-3|-
CASSLGASTDTQYF
TGTGCCAGCAGCTTAGGGGCCAGCACAGATACGCAGTATTTT
>TRBD1|TRBV7-9|TRBJ1-1|-
CASSLGTGSNTEAFF
TGTGCCAGCAGCTTAGGGACAGGGAGCAACACTGAAGCTTTCTTT
>-|TRBV2|TRBJ1-5|few
CASSERKLNQPQHF
TGTGCCAGCAGTGAAAGGAAGCTCAATCAGCCCCAGCATTTT
>TRBD1|TRBV5-6|TRBJ1-2|-
CASSHLQGAGYTF
TGTGCCAGCAGCCATCTACAGGGGGCCGGCTACACCTTC
>-|TRBV9|TRBJ2-1|-
CASSPTGTDAYNEQFF
TGTGCCAGCAGCCCGACCGGAACGGATGCCTACAATGAGCAGTTCTTC
>-|TRBV19|TRBJ1-5|few
CASSIIAGVSNQPQHF
TGTGCCAGTAGTATCATAGCAGGGGTTAGCAATCAGCCCCAGCATTTT
>-|TRBV24-1|TRBJ1-5|-
CATSDGGNQPQHF
TGTGCCACCAGTGATGGGGGCAATCAGCCCCAGCATTTT
>TRBD2|TRBV6-2/TRBV6-3|TRBJ2-5|-
CASSAGGGPETQYF
TGTGCCAGCAGTGCCGGGGGGGGGCCAGAGACCCAGTACTTC
>TRBD2|TRBV6-1|TRBJ2-7|-
CASSEGGVGEQYF
TGTGCCAGCAGTGAGGGGGGGGTCGGCGAGCAGTACTTC
>-|TRBV6-6|TRBJ1-2|-
CASSPGPANYGYTF
TGTGCCAGCAGCCCCGGACCGGCTAACTATGGCTACACCTTC
>-|TRBV29-1|TRBJ2-7|once
CSAVTVYEQYF
TGCAGCGCGGTGACAGTTTACGAGCAGTACTTC
>-|TRBV5-4|TRBJ2-3|-
CASSHGLPTDTQYF
TGTGCCAGCAGCCACGGACTTCCCACAGATACGCAGTATTTT
>-|TRBV4-1|TRBJ1-2|-
CASSQEGRFNYGYTF
TGCGCCAGCAGCCAAGAAGGTAGATTTAACTATGGCTACACCTTC
>-|TRBV30|TRBJ1-6|-
CAWNYLGLNNSPLHF
TGTGCCTGGAATTACCTAGGGTTAAATAATTCACCCCTCCACTTT
>-|TRBV24-1|TRBJ2-1|-
CATSDLTSPGSSYNEQFF
TGTGCCACCAGTGACTTGACTAGTCCGGGTAGCTCCTACAATGAGCAGTTCTTC
>-|TRBV2|TRBJ1-5|-
CASSPITGLGQPQHF
TGTGCCAGCAGTCCAATTACAGGGTTGGGGCAGCCCCAGCATTTT
>TRBD2|TRBV15|TRBJ2-1|-
CATSGEGGEQFF
TGTGCCACCAGCGGGGAGGGCGGTGAGCAGTTCTTC
>-|TRBV3-1/TRBV3-2|TRBJ2-7|-
CASSQVRTDSDYEQYF
TGTGCCAGCAGCCAAGTGAGGACGGACAGCGACTACGAGCAGTACTTC
>-|TRBV19|TRBJ1-1|-
CASSILDRLSEAFF
TGTGCCAGTAGTATCCTTGACAGGCTAAGTGAAGCTTTCTTT
>-|TRBV20-1|TRBJ2-1|-
CSASNDLGGEQFF
TGCAGTGCTAGTAATGACTTGGGGGGCGAGCAGTTCTTC
>-|TRBV6-5|TRBJ2-5|-
CASSSFTGNEETQYF
TGTGCCAGCAGTTCCTTCACAGGGAACGAAGAGACCCAGTACTTC
>-|TRBV5-1|TRBJ1-1|-
CASSLGSRGRGTEAFF
TGCGCCAGCAGCTTGGGTTCGCGTGGTAGGGGGACTGAAGCTTTCTTT
>TRBD2|TRBV4-1|TRBJ2-5|-
CASSQLGGVQETQYF
TGCGCCAGCAGCCAACTTGGGGGGGTCCAAGAGACCCAGTACTTC
>-|TRBV14|TRBJ2-7|-
CASSQALEQYF
TGTGCCAGCAGCCAAGCCCTCGAGCAGTACTTC
>-|TRBV11-3|TRBJ1-1|-
CASSFWGDTEAFF
TGTGCCAGCAGCTTCTGGGGAGACACTGAAGCTTTCTTT
>-|TRBV6-4|TRBJ1-1|-
CASKEDRVAGTEAFF
TGTGCCAGCAAAGAGGATCGGGTCGCGGGCACTGAAGCTTTCTTT
>TRBD1|TRBV13|TRBJ2-2|-
CASSHNKGQGNTGELFF
TGTGCCAGCAGCCATAATAAGGGACAGGGGAACACCGGGGAGCTGTTTTTT
>-|TRBV5-1|TRBJ2-2|once
CASRGTGELFF
TGCGCCAGCAGGGGAACCGGGGAGCTGTTTTTT
>-|TRBV10-3|TRBJ1-2|-
CAISDLSERYYGYTF
TGTGCCATCAGTGATCTGAGCGAACGGTACTATGGCTACACCTTC
>-|TRBV13|TRBJ1-1|-
CASSRRPDTEAFF
TGTGCCAGCAGCCGCAGACCCGACACTGAAGCTTTCTTT
>-|TRBV29-1|TRBJ2-1|-
CSVEASGLPNGQFF
TGCAGCGTTGAGGCCTCGGGTTTGCCCAATGGGCAGTTCTTC
>-|TRBV2|TRBJ2-7|-
CASKKEQVTYEQYF
TGTGCCAGCAAGAAAGAACAGGTAACCTACGAGCAGTACTTC
>TRBD2|TRBV2|TRBJ2-7|-
CASSTSFGTITYEQYF
TGTGCCAGCAGTACTAGCTTCGGGACTATAACCTACGAGCAGTACTTC
>TRBD1|TRBV29-1|TRBJ1-3|-
CSVCGGGLSGNTIYF
TGCAGCGTTTGTGGAGGGGGCCTCTCTGGAAACACCATATATTTT
>-|TRBV4-1|TRBJ1-1|-
CASSPKRGSTEAFF
TGCGCCAGCAGCCCAAAGCGCGGTAGCACTGAAGCTTTCTTT